Ten or more counts support the clone carrying this T cell receptor beta chain. V trimming: 6 bases; J trimming: 7 bases; junction bases outside the gene matches: 6. CDR1 and CDR2 from the germline V gene are SGHTA and FQGNSA. The CDR3 length is 13 residues. This sample stems from a study of glioma-infiltrating T cells. TCR alpha and beta CDR3 regions were amplified from RNA using iRepertoire nested multiplex PCR. In TCRdb, the multiplex PCR reads were re-called with MiXCR into one record per CDR3 protein. Seen here are some 130,000 distinct CDR3 sequences, around 25% observed once, and the top ten hold about a quarter.

The chain links TRBV7-2 to TRBJ1-2; TRBD1 matches 9 bases. The TCR was taken from a human donor with low-grade glioma or glioblastoma, undergoing nonglioma brain surgery, or in good health (not recorded which). Sequenced input: glioma tissue, nonneoplastic brain tissue, or PBMCs (not recorded which). The DNA for the CDR3 is TGTGCCAGCAGTACAGGGGGCGCGAGTGGCTACACCTTC. Translated, it gives CASSTGGASGYTF.